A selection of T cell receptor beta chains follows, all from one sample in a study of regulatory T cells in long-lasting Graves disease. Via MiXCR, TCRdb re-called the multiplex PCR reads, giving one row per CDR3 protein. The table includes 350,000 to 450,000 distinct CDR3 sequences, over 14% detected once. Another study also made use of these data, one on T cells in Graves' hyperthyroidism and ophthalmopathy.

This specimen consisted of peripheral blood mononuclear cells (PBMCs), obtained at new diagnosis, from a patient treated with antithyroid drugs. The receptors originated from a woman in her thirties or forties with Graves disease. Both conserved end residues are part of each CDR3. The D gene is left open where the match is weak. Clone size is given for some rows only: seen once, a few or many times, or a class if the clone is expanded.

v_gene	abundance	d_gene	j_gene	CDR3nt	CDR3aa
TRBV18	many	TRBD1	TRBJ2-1	TGTGCCAGCTCACCGCTTACACAGGGGACATTATACAATGAGCAGTTCTTC	CASSPLTQGTLYNEQFF
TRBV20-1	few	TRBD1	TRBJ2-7	TGCAGTGCTCTGGGACAGGGAGGCGAGCAGTACTTC	CSALGQGGEQYF
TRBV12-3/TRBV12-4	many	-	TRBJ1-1	TGTGCCAGCAGTTTAGGCTCGACCTTAGAAGCTTTCTTT	CASSLGSTLEAFF
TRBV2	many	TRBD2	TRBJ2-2	TGTGCCAGCAGCGGCTCTTATGGGTTAGCGGGGAACACCGGGGAGCTGTTTTTT	CASSGSYGLAGNTGELFF
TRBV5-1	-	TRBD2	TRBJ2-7	TGCGCCAGCAGCTTGGGGACTAGCGGGAGTGTTCGGGAGCAGTACTTC	CASSLGTSGSVREQYF
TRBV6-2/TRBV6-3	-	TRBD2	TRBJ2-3	TGTGCCAGCAGTTGGAGCGGACGCGGGGGGTTAAATACGCAGTATTTT	CASSWSGRGGLNTQYF
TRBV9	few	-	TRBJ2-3	TGTGCCAGCAGCCCAGGCGGGCAAAGCACAGATACGCAGTATTTT	CASSPGGQSTDTQYF
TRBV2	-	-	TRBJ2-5	TGTGCCAGCAGCCCAAACGGGACACCCGAAGAGACCCAGTACTTC	CASSPNGTPEETQYF
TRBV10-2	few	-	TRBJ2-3	TGCGCCAGCAGTAGGACCGTTCCCCCAGATACGCGGTATTTT	CASSRTVPPDTRYF
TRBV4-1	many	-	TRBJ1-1	TGCGCCAGCAGCCAAGGGGGCCCGTCGAACACTGAAGCTTTCTTT	CASSQGGPSNTEAFF
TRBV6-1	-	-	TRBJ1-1	TGTGCCAGCACACTTACAGGGAACTCTGAAGCTTTCTTT	CASTLTGNSEAFF
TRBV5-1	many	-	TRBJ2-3	TGCGCCAGCAGACCGGGACCGCAAAGCACAGATACGCAGTATTTT	CASRPGPQSTDTQYF
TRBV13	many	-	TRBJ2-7	TGTGCCAGCAGCTTAGGAGGAGGGGAATACGAGCAGTACTTC	CASSLGGGEYEQYF
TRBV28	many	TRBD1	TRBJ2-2	TGTGCCAGCAGTTTAACTATCGGACAGGGCACCGGGGAGCTGTTTTTT	CASSLTIGQGTGELFF